This note documents a single TCR beta chain sequence. CDR1 and CDR2 from the germline V gene are ENHRY and SYGVKD. The CDR3 length is 12 residues. Trimming removed 11 bases at V and 4 bases at J, with 11 bases between. Primers used in a second PCR of about 7 to 12 cycles were a sample-barcoded 5' primer and a J-beta primer mix. MiXCR, applied by TCRdb to the 5' RACE reads, yields one record per CDR3 protein. This sample has approximately 690,000 distinct CDR3 sequences, with roughly two fifths found just once. The entry originates in a study of blood T cells in healthy people across ages. The chain carries TRBV10-3 and TRBJ2-2; D remains unclear. This clonotype was obtained from a man aged 80 or over in good health. What was sequenced was blood. The CDR3 DNA is TGTGCCTTACTCAGCCCCACCGGGGAGCTGTTTTTT. Encoded protein: CALLSPTGELFF.